This T cell receptor (beta chain) came from a study of T cell responses to AZD1222 COVID-19 vaccine (dated by TCRdb to the early 2020s). As for the study more broadly: A total of roughly 240 trial participants underwent TCR sequencing, of whom 200 to 220 received two doses of AZD1222 and roughly 25 received two doses of the MenACWY control vaccine. Trial participants were enrolled by age into 18-55, 56-69 and 70-plus year subgroups, with 148, 28 and 57 TCR-sequenced participants respectively. What the authors observed across the whole study: Because no day 14 peak-response samples were available, the repertoires could be characterized only after the peak T cell response. Spike-specific TCR breadth and depth rose significantly after two AZD1222 doses compared with day 0 and with MenACWY recipients. Nearly half of unique spike-specific TCRs reportedly recognized epitopes outside regions mutated in the B.1.351 and B.1.1.7 variants. Conclusions about previously exposed vaccinees are limited because only six or seven AZD1222 recipients were SARS-CoV-2 seropositive at baseline. In the small 56-69-year group, the increase in depth fell short of significance, most likely because of low power. Participants were mostly white British and included more females than males, and it was suggested by the authors that clonal diversity may have been underestimated. The vaccine-associated CD4 TCRs covered the entire spike protein, and the dominant responses fell in regions 160-218 and 743-854.

Details on this clone: Its antigen specificity is not known. No quality values exist for individual bases; no much larger clone is one base distant.

The time point label corresponds to: about 28 days (+/-7) after the second vaccine dose. Because spike-specific TCR depth and breadth did not differ between the two schedules, AZD1222 recipients who got a second dose at roughly 4 weeks were pooled with those who got a second dose at roughly 12 weeks. Samples from vaccinated people were obtained from the UK trials COV001 and COV002, which included a single-blind randomized controlled phase 2/3 trial of AZD1222 (ChAdOx1 nCoV-19) in healthy adults. For TCRbeta chain sequencing, PBMC samples from trial participants were taken at day 0 and at day 28 after the second dose. The CDR3 regions of human TCRbeta chains were analyzed by immunosequencing. The study's processing was this. Repertoire TCRs were matched against a reference library of SARS-CoV-2-specific TCRs generated with the MIRA antigen-specificity platform. Breadth was defined as the fraction of unique TCRs that were SARS-CoV-2-associated, and depth was defined as the fraction of total T cells that were SARS-CoV-2-associated. Using the MIRA data, each spike-specific TCR was mapped to the spike region that the TCR reacts to and placed in a CD4 or CD8 class. Log10-transformed breadth and depth values were compared by one-way ANOVA with Sidak's multiple comparisons tests. TCRdb mirrors the immuneACCESS table, restricted to in-frame sequences. Some clones are absent from its copies; in checked studies, under half trace to an unresolved V gene, and the reason for the others is unknown. V, J and clone size reflect that table, while D and trimming were determined from the DNA. For this sample there are 85,000 to 100,000 clones; roughly 89% appear just once. The ten largest clonotypes hold approximately 5.2% of the sample.

From its cysteine to its phenylalanine, the CDR3 spans 14 amino acids. The read is trimmed to its CDR3 DNA, 42 bases read in frame from base 1. The junction carries 14 bases between V and J, which are trimmed by 4 bases and 6 bases respectively. Sequences WNHNN (CDR1) and SYGVQD (CDR2) are obtained from the germline V gene (reference sequence). The source is an adult who received the AZD1222 COVID-19 vaccine. Recombination linked TRBV10-1 to TRBJ2-3; no D gene call is confident. The sample in question was peripheral blood, obtained 28 days after the second AZD1222 dose. The DNA reads TGCGCCAGCAGTGGGGCCAGCGCCACGGATACGCAGTATTTT. Translated, this gives CASSGASATDTQYF.